The present TCR beta chain was sequenced within a study of blood T cell repertoires in COVID-19. Background on the study: The United States, Italy and Spain were the sources of the acute and convalescent COVID-19 samples. PBMCs, B-cell-depleted T cells, or T cells were the source of the cDNA or gDNA that made up the material.

CDR1 is LGHNT, CDR2 FRNRAP, per germline. V lost 7 bases, J lost 10 bases, and 13 bases lay in between. The CDR3 is 11 residues long. As handled by the study authors: By means of reference gene primer amplification, nucleated cell counts were estimated. Generated by immunoSEQ multiplex PCR, the TCRdb table keeps only in-frame clones and is missing some. The V and J calls and clone size were taken over from that table, and D and trimming were inferred from the DNA. The sample records tens of thousands of clones, more than 70% being singletons. The receptor's source is a man aged 45-60 years with acute or convalescent COVID-19. The rearrangement links TRBV12-5 to TRBJ1-1; no clear D gene. Material: peripheral blood. The CDR3 protein is CASESPAGAFF. For the CDR3, the DNA is TGTGCTAGTGAAAGCCCCGCGGGAGCTTTCTTT.